This T cell receptor beta chain is drawn from a study of T cell responses to AZD1222 COVID-19 vaccine. This clone was detected only a few times. Its cognate antigen is unknown. This table comes from immunoSEQ multiplex PCR, and its TCRdb copy is limited to in-frame clones, with some not included. This sample has some 120,000 clones, with 92% found just once. The CDR3 is 16 residues long. The ends were cut back, 6 bases at V and 0 bases at J, with 15 bases in the middle. The germline V gene encodes CDR1 MDHEN and CDR2 SYDVKM. Study findings and constraints: White British donors predominated, females outnumbered males, and clonal diversity was possibly underestimated. The CD4 TCRs associated with vaccination extended across spike and predominated at 160-218 and 743-854.

The TCR was taken from an adult who received the AZD1222 COVID-19 vaccine. The genes are TRBV28 and TRBJ1-3; D is undetermined. Sequenced here: peripheral blood, sampled 28 days after the second AZD1222 dose. CDR3 nucleotide sequence: TGTGCCAGCAGATATGGGAGTCCGTACTCTGGAAACACCATATATTTT. It yields the protein CASRYGSPYSGNTIYF.